This TCR beta chain was identified during a study of OX40 agonist ivuxolimab in advanced cancers. Profiled with immunoSEQ multiplex PCR; TCRdb holds only in-frame clones, not every one. The sample lists more than 95,000 clones, about nine tenths occurring once. The count of this clone is one. In germline, CDR1 is SGHAT, CDR2 FQNNGV. The CDR3 covers 14 residues. V lost 5 bases, J lost 7 bases, and 14 bases lay in between. Here the sequenced sample was CD4+ or CD8+ T cells sorted from blood, taken in a trial of the OX40 agonist ivuxolimab. This clonotype was obtained from an adult with an advanced solid tumor such as melanoma, head and neck, liver or kidney cancer. The chain recombines TRBV11-2 with TRBJ1-4; D is unresolved. As DNA, the CDR3 is TGTGCCAGCAGCCAGACACGGGTGGGTGAAAAACTGTTTTTT. Its protein product is CASSQTRVGEKLFF.